This T cell receptor (beta chain) was sequenced for a study of T-cell memory formation after mild COVID-19. General observations from the study: Shrinking CD4+ clones were chiefly CM and EM; CD8+ ones were chiefly EMRA. Second-wave clones with a day 37 peak had unconfirmed SARS-CoV-2 specificity. A subset of responding clones appeared in pre-infection memory, suggesting cross-reactive memory joined. Day 15 to 85 contractors were CD4/CD8 balanced; later expanders leaned CD4+.

TCRdb itself ran the 5' RACE reads through MiXCR, one entry per CDR3 protein. The data hold 150,000 to 200,000 distinct CDR3 sequences, with over 20% observed a single time. This clonotype occurred a few times. Antigen unknown. The length of the CDR3 is 15 residues. Trimming shortened V by 1 base and J by 0 bases, and 10 bases separated the two germline ends. The chain combines TRBV12-3 or TRBV12-4 with TRBJ2-7; D gene ambiguous. The sequenced sample was PBMCs or a T cell subset sorted from them (not recorded which). This sequence originates from an adult woman who had mild COVID-19 (a few samples of this study predate the infection). Cell type and time point are not known. This CDR3 is CASSLEGRSSYEQYF. In DNA form, the CDR3 reads TGTGCCAGCAGTTTAGAGGGCCGGTCCTCCTACGAGCAGTACTTC.